This T cell receptor beta chain was sequenced in a study of blood T cell repertoires in COVID-19. At the level of the study: Samples taken during acute and convalescent COVID-19 were collected in the United States, Italy and Spain. PBMCs, B-cell-depleted T cells, or T cells provided the cDNA or gDNA that made up the material.

Seattle patients were enrolled while actively infected and followed longitudinally. Authors' data handling: It was from reference gene primer amplification that nucleated cell counts were estimated. Only in-frame clones appear in the TCRdb table, and some are missing; sequencing was by immunoSEQ multiplex PCR. That table supplies the V and J calls and clone size; D and trimming were determined from the DNA. The sample carries hundreds of thousands of clones, 92% recorded once. CDR1 is MNHEY, CDR2 SMNVEV, per germline (reference sequence). The CDR3 is 15 residues long. Trimming took off 5 bases at V and 2 bases at J, with 15 bases between the two ends.

Sequencing was performed on peripheral blood. This rearrangement joins TRBV27 to TRBJ1-2; TRBD1 is a possible D gene (6 bases). This clonotype originated in a man aged 55 to 69 with COVID-19, enrolled during active disease. In DNA form, the CDR3 reads TGTGCCAGCAGTCCCCCGGGGGGGGCGAACTATGGCTACACCTTC. It translates to CASSPPGGANYGYTF.